This T cell receptor (beta chain) was sequenced in a study of blood T cells in healthy people across ages. Study results and limitations: It was not possible, with unsorted PBMCs, to conclusively compare naive and antigen-experienced cells. Strong correlation existed between TCR beta diversity and naive T cell percentage.

Isolated per sample were at least 6 million PBMCs. The amount of total RNA extracted per sample was at least 5.5 micrograms. The authors ran a second PCR of about 7 to 12 cycles using a sample-barcoded 5' primer and a J-beta primer mix. TCRdb used MiXCR to reprocess the 5' RACE reads, holding one entry per CDR3 protein. The sample lists about 780,000 distinct CDR3 sequences; less than 60% were seen once. This clonotype was detected many times. The antigen is undetermined. The CDR3 length is 11 residues. The germline V gene encodes CDR1 SQVTM and CDR2 ANQGSEA. The V gene is TRBV29-1, the J gene TRBJ2-7, with D possibly matching TRBD2 (7 bases). Sequencing was performed on blood. The TCR was taken from an older man in good health. The CDR3 nucleotides are TGCTCGGGGGGCAGTGTCTACGAGCAGTACTTC. Encoded protein: CSGGSVYEQYF.